The 12 T cell receptor beta chains listed next were all sequenced from one sample in a study of blood T cell repertoires in COVID-19. Sequencing was performed with immunoSEQ multiplex PCR; in TCRdb, only in-frame clones are kept and a portion is missing. Of 150,000 to 200,000 clones in the sample, around 80% were seen once. Sequencing was done on a sample of PBMCs or T cells enriched from blood (not recorded which). Every receptor here comes from a woman aged 70-85 years in a cohort exposed to, infected with or recovered from COVID-19 (not recorded which).

This chain uses TRBV4-1 with TRBJ1-1; weak D call: TRBD1 (5 bases). The length of the CDR3 is 14 residues. Germline CDR1 reads MGHRA; CDR2 reads YSYEKL. V lost 1 base, J lost 2 bases, and 8 bases lay in between. This CDR3 reads CASSQGQFNTEAFF. In nucleotides, the CDR3 is TGCGCCAGCAGCCAAGGACAGTTCAACACTGAAGCTTTCTTT.

A few counts support this clone. This rearrangement joins TRBV7-9 to TRBJ2-1, with TRBD2 matching over 13 bases. The CDR3 sequence is 17 residues long. Germline V gene data show CDR1 as SEHNR and CDR2 as FQNEAQ (reference sequence). The junction had 11 bases not matched to a gene; V was cut back by 5 bases and J by 7 bases. The CDR3 DNA sequence: TGTGCCAGCAGCCCCGAAATACTAGCGGGAGGGTGGAATGAGCAGTTCTTC. As protein: CASSPEILAGGWNEQFF.

The J gene is TRBJ2-1, the V gene TRBV6-2 or TRBV6-3; D remains unclear. V lost 0 bases to trimming and J lost 12 bases, with 12 bases between them. CDR3 length: 13 residues. Germline loops: CDR1 MNHEY, CDR2 SVGEGT. For the CDR3, the DNA is TGTGCCAGCAGTTACTCCCTCAGTCCATCGCAGTTCTTC. It codes for CASSYSLSPSQFF.

The V gene is TRBV5-1, the J gene TRBJ2-1; 14 bases are a match to TRBD2. The CDR3 is made up of 16 amino acids. CDR1 is SGHRS, CDR2 YFSETQ, per germline. The J segment lost 7 bases and the V segment lost 4 bases, leaving 7 bases of the junction unmatched. The CDR3 nucleotides read TGCGCCAGCAGCCCCATGGGACTAGCGGGAGCTAATGAGCAGTTCTTC. Amino acid sequence: CASSPMGLAGANEQFF.

In its sample, this clone was seen a few times. The V call is TRBV7-9, the J call TRBJ2-3; the match to TRBD2 covers 9 bases. Germline V gene sequence: CDR1 SEHNR, CDR2 FQNEAQ (reference sequence). Trimming at V came to 3 bases and at J to 4 bases, leaving 2 bases not matched to a gene. CDR3 size: 14 residues. The CDR3 DNA reads TGTGCCAGCAGCTTCGCGGGAGGGCCAGATACGCAGTATTTT. This sequence encodes CASSFAGGPDTQYF.

This clone was seen only once. J is TRBJ1-2 and V is TRBV15; the D is unclear. Germline lookup yields CDR1 LNHNV and CDR2 YYDKDF (reference sequence). Trimming stripped 5 bases from V and 5 bases from J, with 18 bases between. This CDR3 has 15 amino acids. The CDR3 DNA sequence: TGTGCCACCAGCGAGGTCATCCCCACCTCGTATGGCTACACCTTC. Its protein is CATSEVIPTSYGYTF.

The gene calls are TRBV11-3 and TRBJ2-5, with D perhaps TRBD2 (6 bases). Trimming removed 5 bases at V and 3 bases at J, with 13 bases between. Germline CDR1 SGHNT, CDR2 YENEEA. This CDR3 comprises 14 residues. CDR3 in DNA: TGTGCCAGCAGCACGACCCCGGGGGAAGAGACCCAGTACTTC. This gives the protein CASSTTPGEETQYF. Combining the CDR3 with reference TRBV11-3 and TRBJ2-5 gives the whole variable domain EAGVVQSPRYKIIEKKQPVAFWCNPISGHNTLYWYLQNLGQGPELLIRYENEEAVDDSQLPKDRFSAERLKGVDSTLKIQPAELGDSAVYLCASSTTPGEETQYFGPGTRLLVL.

Ten or more counts support this clone. The chain uses TRBV6-1 and TRBJ2-7; 10 bases are shared with TRBD2. V was clipped by 3 bases and J by 6 bases; unmatched bases: 11. CDR1 is MNHNS, CDR2 SASEGT, per germline. The CDR3 has 16 residues. The DNA of the CDR3 is TGTGCCAGCAGTGACCCTCGAAGCGGGAGGGATTTCGAGCAGTACTTC. Protein sequence: CASSDPRSGRDFEQYF.

The chain combines TRBV6-5 with TRBJ1-2; no clear D. Germline CDR1 reads MNHEY; CDR2 reads SVGAGI. CDR3 length: 15 amino acids. Trimming took off 0 bases at V and 2 bases at J, with 10 bases between the two ends. The CDR3 sequence is CASSYSKNINYGYTF. CDR3 bases: TGTGCCAGCAGTTACTCGAAAAACATAAACTATGGCTACACCTTC.

The gene calls are TRBV7-6 and TRBJ2-5, with D possibly TRBD1 on 6 matching bases. The germline V and J ends were trimmed by 1 base and 2 bases, with 8 bases remaining between them. Germline assignment: CDR1 SGHVS and CDR2 FNYEAQ. The CDR3 has 14 amino acids. The CDR3 reads CASSLGGQQETQYF. The CDR3 bases are TGTGCCAGCAGCTTAGGCGGACAGCAAGAGACCCAGTACTTC.

The rearrangement joins TRBV24-1 to TRBJ1-2, with D perhaps TRBD1 (5 bases). The CDR3 totals 12 residues. The V gene lost 5 bases and the J gene lost 5 bases, with 8 bases spanning the gap. Germline CDR1 is KGHDR and CDR2 is SFDVKD. CDR3 coding DNA: TGTGCCACCAGTGCGGCAGGGTATGGCTACACCTTC. This gives the protein CATSAAGYGYTF.

This clone was seen a handful of times. This chain connects TRBV19 to TRBJ1-5, with 7 nucleotides matching TRBD1. CDR1 LNHDA and CDR2 SQIVND come from the germline V gene (reference sequence). Trimming at V came to 3 bases and at J to 3 bases, leaving 2 bases not matched to a gene. The CDR3 has 14 amino acids. CDR3 in amino acids: CASSIGQVNQPQHF. The CDR3 region has the DNA TGTGCCAGTAGTATTGGACAGGTCAATCAGCCCCAGCATTTT.